The rows below give T cell receptor beta chains drawn from one sample of a study of blood T cell repertoires in COVID-19. Repertoires were generated with immunoSEQ multiplex PCR, while TCRdb's copy carries only in-frame clones and drops some. The sample records around 450,000 clones, 90% being singletons. Material for sequencing was PBMCs or T cells enriched from blood (not recorded which). The receptors shown here come from a man between 18 and 29 years old who had recovered from COVID-19. CDR3s include the opening cysteine and the closing phenylalanine or tryptophan. Fields, in order: clone size, J gene, V gene, D gene, CDR3 DNA, CDR3 protein. D genes are given only for firm matches. Size values are once, few and many counts, or a class for expanded clones, and some rows have none.

>.|TRBJ2-1|TRBV10-3|TRBD2
TGTGCCATCGTAGCGGGAGGCCGCAGCGGTCATGAGCAGTTCTTC
CAIVAGGRSGHEQFF
>once|TRBJ1-1|TRBV28|TRBD1
TGTGCCAGCAGTTCCAGGGGGCGTGCGTTCACTGAAGCTTTCTTT
CASSSRGRAFTEAFF
>once|TRBJ1-4|TRBV30|.
TGTGCTTATGGTGCAGGCGCCTACGAAAAACTGTTTTTT
CAYGAGAYEKLFF
>.|TRBJ2-1|TRBV4-1|.
TGCGCCAGCAGCCAAGATTACGGCAATGAGCAGTTCTTC
CASSQDYGNEQFF
>once|TRBJ2-7|TRBV2|.
TGTGCCAGCAGTGAACAGTACGAGCAGTACTTC
CASSEQYEQYF
>.|TRBJ1-1|TRBV5-8|TRBD1
TGTGCCAGCCGAAGGGACAGGTCTCCGGCTTTCTTT
CASRRDRSPAFF
>.|TRBJ2-6|TRBV5-1|.
TGCGCCAGCAGCTTGAACAGCGGCGACTCTGGGGCCAACGTCCTGACTTTC
CASSLNSGDSGANVLTF
>.|TRBJ1-2|TRBV7-9|.
TGTGCCAGCAGCTTAGGGGGCATTACCCCAAACTATGGCTACACCTTC
CASSLGGITPNYGYTF
>.|TRBJ2-3|TRBV18|TRBD2
TGTGCCAGCTCACCGCCGGGACTACTCACAGATACGCAGTATTTT
CASSPPGLLTDTQYF
>.|TRBJ2-1|TRBV7-3|.
TGTGCCAGCAGCTTATATGGCGGAAACAATGAGCAGTTCTTC
CASSLYGGNNEQFF
>.|TRBJ1-4|TRBV23-1|.
TGCGCCACCCCGGGGGGGAATGAAAAACTGTTTTTT
CATPGGNEKLFF
>.|TRBJ1-6|TRBV9|TRBD1
TGTGCCAGCAGCGCCCCGACAGGGAATAATTCACCCCTCCACTTT
CASSAPTGNNSPLHF
>.|TRBJ1-5|TRBV18|TRBD1
TGTGCCAGCTCACCCGAGGGACAGGGTAATCAGCCCCAGCATTTT
CASSPEGQGNQPQHF